This T cell receptor beta chain originates from a study of shared clonotypes between healthy human individuals. About the research overall: CD4 naive cells filled three plates per donor, CD4 memory three, CD8 naive two and CD8 memory one. Findings and limits, study-wide: About 5% was the fraction of naive CD4 clonotypes found shared across several donors. Sharing of clonotypes among donors was expected to vary with sequencing depth.

The data were produced by immunoSEQ multiplex PCR, yet TCRdb's version contains in-frame clones alone and is incomplete. The data contain around 2,000,000 clones, 85% to 95% of them singletons. This clone is a singleton in its sample. Its specificity is unknown. This CDR3 is 14 amino acids long. V was pared by 4 bases and J by 3 bases, with 13 bases between. Germline V gene data show CDR1 as SGHVS and CDR2 as FQNEAQ. As defined, naive CD8 cells were CD45RO-negative and positively selected for CCR7, with terminally differentiated effector memory CD45RA+ cells excluded. Those who donated were healthy HIV-negative adults, with no recent acute infections or vaccinations reported.

The sequence was obtained from a man between 18 and 29 years old in good health. Some clones in this sample may be carry-over from other donors' samples. This chain uses TRBV7-8 with TRBJ2-7; the D gene could be TRBD1 or TRBD2 (5 bases each). Sequenced material: naive CD8+ T cells from PBMCs. CDR3 region: CASSSKGPFYEQYF. The CDR3 coding sequence is TGTGCCAGCAGCTCAAAGGGACCATTCTACGAGCAGTACTTC.